The 28 T cell receptor beta chains listed next were all sequenced from one sample in a study of lymphopenia after photon versus proton radiotherapy. Some clones are missing from TCRdb's copy, which holds only in-frame ones; the method was immunoSEQ multiplex PCR. This table has more than 70,000 clones, more than 70% appearing once. This specimen was peripheral blood, taken from a patient treated with proton-based radiotherapy. The receptors shown here come from a man aged 55 to 70 with pancreatic cancer.

This chain joins TRBV10-1 and TRBJ2-2; TRBD2 matches at 11 bases. Trimming removed 7 bases from V and 3 bases from J; junction bases left unmatched: 10. The CDR3 spans 17 residues. Germline V gives CDR1 WNHNN, CDR2 SYGVQD (reference sequence). CDR3 sequence: CASISRRLAGHTGELFF. The CDR3 DNA reads TGCGCCAGCATCAGCCGTCGACTAGCGGGACACACCGGGGAGCTGTTTTTT.

J is TRBJ1-1 and V is TRBV6-5; unclear D gene. Germline loops: CDR1 MNHEY, CDR2 SVGAGI. The CDR3 runs to 13 residues. V lost 0 bases, J lost 8 bases, and 10 bases lay in between. The CDR3 region is CASSYSWQKEAFF. CDR3 DNA sequence: TGTGCCAGCAGTTACTCGTGGCAGAAAGAAGCTTTCTTT.

V is TRBV5-6 and J is TRBJ1-1; perhaps TRBD1 as D (6 bases). The CDR3 has 15 amino acids. Germline values: CDR1 SGHDT, CDR2 YYEEEE. V shed 6 bases and J shed 1 base, with 16 bases lying between them. This chain's CDR3 is CASTGQIKRNTEAFF. CDR3 nucleotide sequence: TGTGCCAGCACCGGACAGATAAAACGGAACACTGAAGCTTTCTTT.

The genes are TRBV5-8 and TRBJ2-7; D is uncertain. V lost 1 base and J lost 3, with 14 bases in between. This CDR3 is built from 15 residues. Germline CDR1 is SGHTS and CDR2 is YDEGEE. Written as DNA, the CDR3 is TGTGCCAGCAGCTTGACCCGAAAGAAGCTCTACGAGCAGTACTTC. It codes for CASSLTRKKLYEQYF.

The CDR3 region has the DNA TGTGCCAGCAGCTTGGCCGAGTTCATTGGACAGACGAACACTGAAGCTTTCTTT. Translated: CASSLAEFIGQTNTEAFF. The rearrangement links TRBV5-5 to TRBJ1-1; possibly TRBD1 for D (6 bases). From germline, CDR1 is SGHKS and CDR2 YYEKEE (reference sequence). The CDR3 contains 18 residues. The V and J ends lost 0 bases and 1 base respectively, with 19 bases between them.

The chain has TRBV29-1 and TRBJ2-4, with D maybe TRBD1 (6 bases). The CDR3 loop spans 15 amino acids. V was shortened by 4 bases and J by 4 bases, with 17 bases between the two germline ends. Germline V CDR1 and CDR2: SQVTM, ANQGSEA. The CDR3 bases are TGCAGCGTTGTGCAGGGGCTGGGTGTTAAAAACATTCAGTACTTC. Its protein is CSVVQGLGVKNIQYF.

This chain links TRBV13 with TRBJ2-5; no clear D gene. Germline CDR1 is PRHDT and CDR2 is FYEKMQ (reference sequence). The V end was cut by 5 bases, the J end by 4 bases, with 11 bases between. This CDR3 comprises 13 residues. CDR3: CASSQNRGETQYF. CDR3 bases: TGTGCCAGCAGCCAAAACCGTGGAGAGACCCAGTACTTC.

This chain connects TRBV7-2 to TRBJ1-4; 7 bases line up with TRBD1. The CDR3 loop spans 15 amino acids. The J segment lost 3 bases and the V segment lost 4 bases, leaving 5 bases of the junction unmatched. The V gene's germline CDR1 is SGHTA and CDR2 FQGNSA. CDR3 residues: CASSSNRGPNEKLFF. DNA of the CDR3: TGTGCCAGCAGCTCCAACAGGGGACCTAATGAAAAACTGTTTTTT.

This chain uses TRBV6-1 with TRBJ2-1; 13 bases are a match to TRBD2. The CDR3 runs 16 residues. CDR1 is MNHNS and CDR2 is SASEGT in the germline V gene. The V and J ends lost 1 base and 7 bases, in that order; junction bases with no gene match: 4. CDR3 sequence (DNA): TGTGCCAGCAGTGAAGTCGGACTAGCGGGAGATAATGAGCAGTTCTTC. It is translated as CASSEVGLAGDNEQFF.

V and J are TRBV9 and TRBJ2-7; 7 nucleotides match TRBD2. The CDR3 loop spans 15 amino acids. Germline V gene sequence: CDR1 SGDLS, CDR2 YYNGEE. Trimming cost V 2 bases and J 4 bases; bases outside gene matches: 9. CDR3 in amino acids: CASSVGGGSRYEQYF. The DNA for the CDR3 is TGTGCCAGCAGCGTCGGGGGAGGGAGTCGATACGAGCAGTACTTC.

This chain uses TRBV7-2 with TRBJ2-1; no clear D. Per germline, CDR1 SGHTA and CDR2 FQGNSA. V was shortened by 5 bases and J by 9 bases, with 14 bases between the two germline ends. The CDR3 consists of 13 residues. CDR3 amino acids: CASSRSERTEQFF. The CDR3 coding sequence is TGTGCCAGCAGCCGATCCGAGCGAACTGAGCAGTTCTTC.

The V and J genes are TRBV14 and TRBJ2-7, with no clear D. This CDR3 has 14 amino acids. Deletions cut 4 bases from V and 0 bases from J, with 10 bases between. Per germline, CDR1 SGHDN and CDR2 FVKESK. DNA of the CDR3: TGTGCCAGCAGCCCCGGGTTCAGCTCCTACGAGCAGTACTTC. It specifies CASSPGFSSYEQYF.

The J gene is TRBJ1-1, the V gene TRBV9; no clear D. Germline V gene lookup returns CDR1 SGDLS and CDR2 YYNGEE. Trimming took off 0 bases at V and 1 base at J, with 10 bases between the two ends. There are 15 residues in the CDR3. This CDR3 is CASSVGTGPNTEAFF. CDR3 bases: TGTGCCAGCAGCGTAGGCACTGGACCGAACACTGAAGCTTTCTTT.

This chain uses TRBV30 with TRBJ2-2; D may be TRBD2 (6 bases). Trimming took off 4 bases at V and 4 bases at J, with 13 bases between the two ends. The length of the CDR3 is 14 residues. Germline values: CDR1 GTSNPN, CDR2 SVGIG (reference sequence). The CDR3 loop is CAWNRAAGTGELFF. Written as DNA, the CDR3 is TGTGCCTGGAATCGGGCAGCGGGCACCGGGGAGCTGTTTTTT.

This clone has more than one count but fewer than ten. Here the CDR3 DNA reads TGTGCCAGCAGCCGATCCTCATGGAGCTCCTACAATGAGCAGTTCTTC. Translated, it gives CASSRSSWSSYNEQFF. The chain links TRBV14 to TRBJ2-1; D not certain. This CDR3 comprises 16 residues. Germline CDR1 is SGHDN and CDR2 is FVKESK. V lost 4 bases, J lost 0 bases, and 13 bases lay in between.

V usage is TRBV7-2 and J usage is TRBJ2-4; D is unclear. In germline, CDR1 is SGHTA, CDR2 FQGNSA. There are 13 residues in the CDR3. V was pared by 5 bases and J by 6 bases, with 11 bases between. CDR3 nucleotide sequence: TGTGCCAGCAGCAGGATGCCAGGAAACATTCAGTACTTC. This sequence encodes CASSRMPGNIQYF.

In its sample, this clone was seen once. V and J are TRBV19 and TRBJ2-2, with 13 bases identical to TRBD2. The CDR3 is 17 residues long. Trimming removed 5 bases from V and 0 bases from J; junction bases left unmatched: 3. Germline V gene sequence: CDR1 LNHDA, CDR2 SQIVND (reference sequence). CDR3 protein: CASSLLAGGPNTGELFF. CDR3 nucleotides: TGTGCCAGTAGTCTACTAGCGGGAGGGCCGAACACCGGGGAGCTGTTTTTT.

The CDR3 DNA is TGTGCCAGCAGTTTATCGATAGGGCCGCGCTCCTACGAGCAGTACTTC. This encodes CASSLSIGPRSYEQYF. The chain joins TRBV27 to TRBJ2-7; D remains ambiguous. V dropped 0 bases and J dropped 0 bases, with 12 bases sitting between them. Germline V gives CDR1 MNHEY, CDR2 SMNVEV (reference sequence). The CDR3 spans 16 residues.

V usage is TRBV28 and J usage is TRBJ2-1; unclear D gene. The germline V gene encodes CDR1 MDHEN and CDR2 SYDVKM. This CDR3 is built from 14 residues. Deletions cut 6 bases from V and 4 bases from J, with 13 bases between. The CDR3 DNA reads TGTGCCAGCAGCGCCCCCGGTAGGTACAATGAGCAGTTCTTC. It specifies CASSAPGRYNEQFF.

In nucleotides, the CDR3 is TGTGCCAGCAGTATAGCGGGCAGCTTCTACGAGCAGTACTTC. Translation gives CASSIAGSFYEQYF. This chain connects TRBV27 to TRBJ2-7; 7 bases align to TRBD2. The CDR3 sequence is 14 residues long. Germline CDR1 is MNHEY and CDR2 is SMNVEV (reference sequence). Trimming cost V 5 bases and J 3 bases; bases outside gene matches: 7.

The chain couples TRBV7-2 to TRBJ1-2; D gene uncertain. Trimming pared 5 bases from V and 7 bases from J, leaving 17 bases between. Germline values: CDR1 SGHTA, CDR2 FQGNSA. The CDR3 runs to 14 residues. CDR3 loop: CASSPQVGLIGYTF. The CDR3 coding sequence is TGTGCCAGCAGCCCCCAGGTCGGGCTTATTGGCTACACCTTC. Drawing the rest from reference TRBV7-2 and TRBJ1-2, the complete variable domain is GAGVSQSPSNKVTEKGKDVELRCDPISGHTALYWYRQSLGQGLEFLIYFQGNSAPDKSGLPSDRFSAERTGGSVSTLTIQRTQQEDSAVYLCASSPQVGLIGYTFGSGTRLTVV.

This clone was seen a few times. The genes are TRBV2 and TRBJ2-1, with D possibly called TRBD1 or TRBD2 (5 bases each). V lost 6 bases and J lost 0, with 12 bases in between. The CDR3 length is 15 residues. Per the germline V gene, CDR1 is SNHLY and CDR2 is FYNNEI. CDR3 region: CASRTGTSSYNEQFF. The CDR3 bases are TGTGCCAGCAGGACCGGGACGAGCTCCTACAATGAGCAGTTCTTC.

This chain links TRBV5-1 with TRBJ2-1, with TRBD2 identical over 11 bases. CDR1 and CDR2 (germline): SGHRS, YFSETQ. This CDR3 is 17 amino acids long. The junction had 11 bases not matched to a gene; V was cut back by 4 bases and J by 5 bases. CDR3 sequence (DNA): TGCGCCAGCAGCGAACCCGGCCTAGCGGGAGGACACAATGAGCAGTTCTTC. It translates to CASSEPGLAGGHNEQFF.

This chain joins TRBV20-1 and TRBJ1-5; D remains unclear. Trimming left V 2 bases short and J 6 bases short, with 5 bases between. The CDR3 spans 11 residues. From germline, CDR1 is DFQATT and CDR2 SNEGSKA (reference sequence). The CDR3 nucleotides are TGCAGTGCTAGACACGGTCAGCCCCAGCATTTT. The encoded protein is CSARHGQPQHF.

V and J are TRBV9 and TRBJ2-1, with 8 positions matching TRBD2. Germline CDR1 SGDLS, CDR2 YYNGEE. V lost 4 bases to trimming and J lost 3 bases; unmatched junction nucleotides: 6. The CDR3 consists of 15 residues. Here the CDR3 DNA reads TGTGCCAGCAGCAGGAAGCGGGAGATCTACAATGAGCAGTTCTTC. The encoded protein is CASSRKREIYNEQFF.

This chain joins TRBV10-3 and TRBJ2-7, with TRBD1 matching 10 bases. V shed 3 bases and J 5 bases; nucleotides not matched to a gene: 4. The germline V gene encodes CDR1 ENHRY and CDR2 SYGVKD. The CDR3 has 14 residues. CDR3 amino acids: CAISELTGGDEQYF. DNA of the CDR3: TGTGCCATCAGTGAATTGACAGGGGGCGACGAGCAGTACTTC.

This sequence joins TRBV15 and TRBJ2-5; no clear D. The CDR3 spans 14 residues. Per the germline V gene, CDR1 is LNHNV and CDR2 is YYDKDF (reference sequence). V gave up 1 base and J gave up 4 bases, with 10 bases separating them. CDR3 region: CATSRGMFRETQYF. As DNA, the CDR3 is TGTGCCACCAGCAGAGGAATGTTTCGAGAGACCCAGTACTTC. Filled out from reference TRBV15 and TRBJ2-5, the complete variable domain reads DAMVIQNPRYQVTQFGKPVTLSCSQTLNHNVMYWYQQKSSQAPKLLFHYYDKDFNNEADTPDNFQSRRPNTSFCFLDIRSPGLGDTAMYLCATSRGMFRETQYFGPGTRLLVL.

Details on this clone: The sample contains more than one DNA sequence encoding this CDR3. The chain carries TRBV5-6 and TRBJ1-3; the D gene is possibly TRBD1 (6 bases). The CDR3 is 15 residues long. Looked up from germline, CDR1 is SGHDT and CDR2 is YYEEEE. The germline V and J ends were trimmed by 4 bases and 0 bases, with 11 bases remaining between them. The CDR3 loop reads CASSLTGFSGNTIYF. CDR3 DNA sequence: TGTGCCAGCAGCCTAACAGGGTTCTCTGGAAACACCATATATTTT.